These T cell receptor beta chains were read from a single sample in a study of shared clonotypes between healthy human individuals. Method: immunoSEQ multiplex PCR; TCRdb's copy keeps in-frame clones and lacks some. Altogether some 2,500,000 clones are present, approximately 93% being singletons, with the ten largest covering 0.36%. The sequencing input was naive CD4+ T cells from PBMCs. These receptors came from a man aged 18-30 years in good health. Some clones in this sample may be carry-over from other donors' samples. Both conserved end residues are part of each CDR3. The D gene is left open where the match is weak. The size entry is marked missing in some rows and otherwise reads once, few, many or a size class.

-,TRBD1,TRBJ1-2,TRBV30,CAWTAAKTGGYGYTF,TGTGCCTGGACCGCCGCCAAGACAGGGGGCTATGGCTACACCTTC
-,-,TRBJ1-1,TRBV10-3,CAISEYEPNTLNTEAFF,TGTGCCATCAGTGAGTATGAGCCGAACACGTTGAACACTGAAGCTTTCTTT
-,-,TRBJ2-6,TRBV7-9,CASRPKGGNSGANVLTF,TGTGCCAGCAGGCCAAAAGGCGGTAACTCTGGGGCCAACGTCCTGACTTTC
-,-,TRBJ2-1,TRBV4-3,CASSQDARNEQFF,TGCGCCAGCAGCCAAGATGCCCGGAATGAGCAGTTCTTC
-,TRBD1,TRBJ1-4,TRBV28,CASSSPGQGVEKLFF,TGTGCCAGCAGTTCCCCGGGACAGGGGGTTGAAAAACTGTTTTTT
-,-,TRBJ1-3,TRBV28,CASSLLASGKQGGNTIYF,TGTGCCAGCAGTTTATTAGCATCGGGAAAGCAGGGGGGAAACACCATATATTTT
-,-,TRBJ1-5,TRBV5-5,CASSSDANQPQHF,TGTGCCAGCAGCTCGGACGCCAATCAGCCCCAGCATTTT
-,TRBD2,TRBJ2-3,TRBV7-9,CASSLFSGRALTQYF,TGTGCCAGCAGCCTATTTAGCGGGAGGGCCCTTACGCAGTATTTT
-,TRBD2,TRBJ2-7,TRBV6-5,CASSYSASGTYEQYF,TGTGCCAGCAGTTACTCGGCTAGCGGGACCTACGAGCAGTACTTC
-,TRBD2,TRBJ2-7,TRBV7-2,CASSALGGRAYEQYF,TGTGCCAGCAGCGCCTTAGGCGGGAGGGCCTACGAGCAGTACTTC
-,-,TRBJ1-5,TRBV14,CASSPTRGQPQHF,TGTGCCAGCAGCCCCACCAGGGGTCAGCCCCAGCATTTT
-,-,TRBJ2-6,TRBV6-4,CASSPGAAGANVLTF,TGTGCCAGCAGTCCAGGGGCGGCAGGGGCCAACGTCCTGACTTTC
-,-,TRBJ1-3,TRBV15,CATSRYSGNTIYF,TGTGCCACCAGCAGGTACTCTGGAAACACCATATATTTT
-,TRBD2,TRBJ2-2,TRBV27,CASRPIAGAGTGELFF,TGTGCCAGCAGACCAATAGCGGGAGCGGGCACCGGGGAGCTGTTTTTT
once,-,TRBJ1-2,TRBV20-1,CSARDVLGYTF,TGCAGTGCTAGAGATGTTCTTGGCTACACCTTC
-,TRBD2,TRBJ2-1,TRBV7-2,CASSLASRLAGGNEQFF,TGTGCCAGCAGCTTAGCTTCCCGACTAGCGGGAGGGAATGAGCAGTTCTTC
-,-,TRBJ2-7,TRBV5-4,CASSPGRNAYEQYF,TGTGCCAGCAGCCCGGGGCGGAACGCCTACGAGCAGTACTTC
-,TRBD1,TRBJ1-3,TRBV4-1,CASSAQGFRNTIYF,TGCGCCAGCAGCGCACAGGGGTTTAGAAACACCATATATTTT
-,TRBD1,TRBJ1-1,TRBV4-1,CASSQVIRQGARFTEAFF,TGCGCCAGCAGCCAAGTGATTAGACAGGGGGCGCGTTTCACTGAAGCTTTCTTT
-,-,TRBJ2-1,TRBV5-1,CASRPGPPNNEQFF,TGCGCCAGCAGACCCGGACCCCCAAACAATGAGCAGTTCTTC
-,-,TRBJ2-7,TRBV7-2,CASSLPPTREQYF,TGTGCCAGCAGCTTACCCCCTACTCGGGAGCAGTACTTC
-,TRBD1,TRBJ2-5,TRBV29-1,CSAGTGEETQYF,TGCAGCGCCGGGACAGGGGAAGAGACCCAGTACTTC
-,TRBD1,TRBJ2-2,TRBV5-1,CASSSGTADTGELFF,TGCGCCAGCAGCTCGGGGACAGCCGACACCGGGGAGCTGTTTTTT
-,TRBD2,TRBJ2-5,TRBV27,CASSLGGLAGEETQYF,TGTGCCAGCAGTTTAGGCGGACTAGCGGGAGAAGAGACCCAGTACTTC
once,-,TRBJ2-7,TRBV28,CASSLGSKGYEQYF,TGTGCCAGCAGTTTAGGTAGCAAAGGGTACGAGCAGTACTTC